A selection of T cell receptor beta chains follows, all from one sample in a study of control samples from healthy donors and cancer patients. Profiled with immunoSEQ multiplex PCR; TCRdb holds only in-frame clones, not every one. The sample carries 100,000 or so clones, 82% recorded once. The sequenced sample was blood. Source of these receptors: a woman aged 60-70 years in good health. Each CDR3 is given with its conserved first and last residue. Each record gives: V gene, clone size, J gene, CDR3 protein. Part of the rows lack a size; the others show once, few, many or a class for expanded clones.

>TRBV5-6|.|TRBJ1-4
CASSSSTGGMTNEKLFF
>TRBV12-2|.|TRBJ2-7
CASRQYFPGQGFRYEQYF
>TRBV19|.|TRBJ1-4
CASSLQGTNEKLFF
>TRBV15|few|TRBJ1-2
CATSRGGNLGDGYTF
>TRBV6-1|.|TRBJ2-3
CASSEYGGRASDTQYF
>TRBV10-2|once|TRBJ1-2
CASSEWLGAYGYTF
>TRBV14|once|TRBJ2-7
CASSPDRVTEQYF
>TRBV7-2|.|TRBJ2-2
CASSPQPPGHNTGELFF
>TRBV24-1|.|TRBJ1-5
CATRGGVGQPQHF
>TRBV19|few|TRBJ1-2
CASSQQSNYGYTF
>TRBV6-4|.|TRBJ1-3
CATPGQGGNTIYF
>TRBV10-2|.|TRBJ1-4
CASRAGHTNEKLFF
>TRBV28|.|TRBJ2-5
CASSLAGGGQETQYF
>TRBV18|.|TRBJ1-5
CASSPDSNQPQHF
>TRBV5-1|.|TRBJ2-7
CASSVAGTSYEQYF
>TRBV6-5|.|TRBJ1-5
CASSLRGSNQPQHF
>TRBV7-8|.|TRBJ1-5
CASSLGPVRDQPQHF
>TRBV9|.|TRBJ2-3
CASSGGLPDFTDTQYF
>TRBV14|.|TRBJ2-6
CASSQVSQGNVLTF
>TRBV29-1|.|TRBJ2-7
CSPGDRSYEQYF
>TRBV27|.|TRBJ1-2
CASTPSWGTSNYGYTF
>TRBV7-2|.|TRBJ2-5
CASSLGQGPKTQYF
>TRBV2|.|TRBJ2-5
CASRGQETQYF
>TRBV27|.|TRBJ2-3
CASGPGGAPKAQYF
>TRBV10-2|once|TRBJ2-7
CASSDRLGEQYF
>TRBV5-1|.|TRBJ2-2
CASSLDRVSGELFF
>TRBV29-1|.|TRBJ2-2
CSIHRGQGGELFF
>TRBV4-1|.|TRBJ2-7
CASSLGLAGTYEQYF
>TRBV10-1|once|TRBJ2-5
CASSDRDRVQTQYF
>TRBV2|.|TRBJ1-4
CASSDSVTNEKLFF
>TRBV5-6|.|TRBJ1-1
CASSYKGLSSDTEAFF
>TRBV12-1|.|TRBJ1-5
CASSFSSRLHQPQHF
>TRBV6-5|once|TRBJ1-2
CASRTGGLNYGYTF
>TRBV7-9|.|TRBJ2-3
CASSSLADTQYF
>TRBV10-3|.|TRBJ1-4
CAISEPKAGEKLFF
>TRBV7-2|.|TRBJ1-5
CASSLDYSNQPQHF
>TRBV6-5|.|TRBJ1-5
CASIRDPSNQPQHF
>TRBV29-1|.|TRBJ1-1
CSAWDRGLGNTEAFF
>TRBV4-3|few|TRBJ1-5
CASSQTANQPQHF
>TRBV19|.|TRBJ1-3
CASSISTGAGSGNTIYF
>TRBV3-1/TRBV3-2|.|TRBJ2-3
CASSQASNSDTQYF
>TRBV27|.|TRBJ2-5
CASSPGGYRDAETQYF
>TRBV28|.|TRBJ1-2
CASSMTGGFYGYTF
>TRBV14|.|TRBJ2-6
CASSHTAGANVLTF
>TRBV11-2|once|TRBJ1-6
CASSPRTAYNSPLHF